These 14 T cell receptor beta chains came from one sample sequenced in a study of cytomegalovirus exposure and HLA in healthy donors. The study ran its PCR with 60 Vbeta and 13 Jbeta primers. TCRdb's table, derived via immunoSEQ multiplex PCR, lists solely in-frame clones and lacks some. The sample lists under 200,000 clones; roughly 79% were seen once. The specimen was PBMCs. The receptors originated from a man younger than 45 in good health and CMV-seronegative.

This clone is a singleton in its sample. The J gene is TRBJ1-3, the V gene TRBV7-2; 10 positions agree with TRBD1. The CDR3 length is 16 residues. V was clipped by 5 bases and J by 2 bases; unmatched bases: 6. Germline CDR1 is SGHTA and CDR2 is FQGNSA. The CDR3 DNA reads TGTGCCAGCAGCGTAAGAGGACAGGGGGCTGGAAACACCATATATTTT. Its translation: CASSVRGQGAGNTIYF.

This clone was seen more than once but under ten times. The chain employs TRBV29-1 and TRBJ2-7; D is unresolved. Germline loops: CDR1 SQVTM, CDR2 ANQGSEA. There are 15 residues in the CDR3. V lost 4 bases and J 7 bases, leaving 23 bases between the germline ends. For the CDR3, the DNA is TGCAGCGTTGTGCGCTCCGGGTGGTCCTACGATGAGCAGTACTTC. Protein: CSVVRSGWSYDEQYF.

The V call is TRBV27, the J call TRBJ2-1, with 9 bases lining up with TRBD2. Germline V gives CDR1 MNHEY, CDR2 SMNVEV (reference sequence). The CDR3 loop spans 15 amino acids. V was pared by 2 bases and J by 9 bases, with 8 bases of the junction left unmatched. The CDR3 protein is CASSLVSGRRFEQFF. CDR3 bases: TGTGCCAGCAGTTTAGTCAGCGGGAGGAGATTTGAGCAGTTCTTC.

The V gene is TRBV11-2, the J gene TRBJ2-7, with D possibly matching TRBD1 (7 bases). Trimming shortened V by 1 base and J by 6 bases, and 19 bases separated the two germline ends. Per germline, CDR1 SGHAT and CDR2 FQNNGV. CDR3 length equals 16 residues. The CDR3 DNA sequence: TGTGCCAGCAGCTTAGGTATAGGGGGCGGGGTCGGCGAGCAGTACTTC. This gives the protein CASSLGIGGGVGEQYF.

About this clone: The identical CDR3 is also encoded by other nucleotide sequences in the sample. The chain combines TRBV27 with TRBJ1-6, with D tentatively TRBD1 (5 bases). V was cut by 3 bases and J by 7 bases, with 7 bases left in between. This CDR3 comprises 13 residues. Germline V gene data show CDR1 as MNHEY and CDR2 as SMNVEV (reference sequence). CDR3 region: CASSFQGNSPLHF. CDR3 coding DNA: TGTGCCAGCAGTTTTCAGGGAAATTCACCCCTCCACTTT.

The chain is built from TRBV6-1 and TRBJ2-7; 7 bases match TRBD1. Germline loops: CDR1 MNHNS, CDR2 SASEGT. This CDR3 has 16 residues. Trimming took 4 bases from V and 2 from J; bases not matched to a gene: 11. Written as DNA, the CDR3 is TGTGCCAGCAGTGGACTACAGGGGAAGGGGCCCTACGAGCAGTACTTC. Translation gives CASSGLQGKGPYEQYF.

In its sample, this clone was seen a few times. The chain employs TRBV28 and TRBJ2-5; unclear D gene. CDR1 is MDHEN and CDR2 is SYDVKM in the germline V gene. The V end was cut by 4 bases, the J end by 0 bases, with 12 bases between. The CDR3 spans 15 residues. As DNA, the CDR3 is TGTGCCAGCAGTTCGACGGAGAGGTACCAAGAGACCCAGTACTTC. Translating gives CASSSTERYQETQYF.

This chain connects TRBV11-2 to TRBJ2-7; TRBD1 is a possible D gene (7 bases). Germline values: CDR1 SGHAT, CDR2 FQNNGV. V was pared by 5 bases and J by 3 bases, with 20 bases between. CDR3 length: 16 residues. The CDR3: CASSIRQGLSSYEQYF. The CDR3 DNA follows: TGTGCCAGCAGCATACGACAGGGACTTAGCAGCTACGAGCAGTACTTC.

This clone was picked up a small number of times. The rearrangement joins TRBV6-5 to TRBJ1-2, with D possibly TRBD1 on 5 matching bases. V dropped 11 bases and J dropped 1 base, with 11 bases sitting between them. CDR3 length: 12 residues. CDR1 and CDR2 from the germline V gene are MNHEY and SVGAGI. Here the CDR3 DNA reads TGTGCCTCCAGGGAGGTTAACTATGGCTACACCTTC. This sequence encodes CASREVNYGYTF.

This clone was picked up a small number of times. This chain uses TRBV5-1 with TRBJ2-5; D is possibly TRBD1 (6 bases). The CDR3 covers 14 residues. V lost 2 bases and J lost 1, with 9 bases in between. The germline V gene encodes CDR1 SGHRS and CDR2 YFSETQ. The CDR3 here is CASSFGRGQETQYF. As DNA, the CDR3 is TGCGCCAGCAGCTTCGGCAGGGGCCAAGAGACCCAGTACTTC.

This clone was seen just once. V is TRBV19 and J is TRBJ1-1; maybe TRBD1 (6 bases). There are 14 residues in the CDR3. In germline, CDR1 is LNHDA, CDR2 SQIVND (reference sequence). V lost 1 base to trimming and J lost 11 bases, with 17 bases between them. The CDR3: CASSIGPGQLGAFF. In DNA, the CDR3 is TGTGCCAGTAGTATAGGGCCGGGACAACTTGGGGCTTTCTTT.

The chain joins TRBV28 to TRBJ1-6; 9 nucleotides align to TRBD1. Per the germline V gene, CDR1 is MDHEN and CDR2 is SYDVKM. The V gene end was trimmed by 9 bases and the J gene end by 14 bases; junction bases not matched to a gene: 17. The CDR3 spans 15 residues. Written as DNA, the CDR3 is TGTGCCAGTCTAAGGGGGACAGGGAACTTTGTGGCCCTCCACTTT. It is translated as CASLRGTGNFVALHF.

The CDR3 DNA is TGCGCCAGCAGCTTGGGGTCGGCAGGCAAAGCTAACTATGGCTACACCTTC. Its protein is CASSLGSAGKANYGYTF. The chain joins TRBV5-1 to TRBJ1-2; no clear D gene. The V gene's germline CDR1 is SGHRS and CDR2 YFSETQ. This CDR3 contains 17 residues. V lost 0 bases to trimming and J lost 0 bases, with 15 bases between them.

The rearrangement joins TRBV20-1 to TRBJ1-1; no firm D call. Germline CDR1 and CDR2: DFQATT and SNEGSKA (reference sequence). Trimming cost V 3 bases and J 0 bases, with 2 bases left between them. This CDR3 is built from 11 residues. The CDR3 DNA reads TGCAGTGCTAGCATGAACACTGAAGCTTTCTTT. Protein: CSASMNTEAFF.